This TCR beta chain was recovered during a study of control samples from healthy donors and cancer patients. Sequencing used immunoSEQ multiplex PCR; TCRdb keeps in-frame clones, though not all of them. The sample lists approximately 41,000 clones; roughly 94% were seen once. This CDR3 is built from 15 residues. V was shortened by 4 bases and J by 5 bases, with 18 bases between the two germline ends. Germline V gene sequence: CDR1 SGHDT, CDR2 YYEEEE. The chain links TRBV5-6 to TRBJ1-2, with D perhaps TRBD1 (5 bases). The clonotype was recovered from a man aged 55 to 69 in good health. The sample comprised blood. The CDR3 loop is CASSLTGTSDYGYTF. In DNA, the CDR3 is TGTGCCAGCAGCCTTACCGGGACTTCTGATTATGGCTACACCTTC.